This is a list of T cell receptor beta chains from one sample in a study of shared clonotypes between healthy human individuals. TCRdb's copy holds only in-frame clones and misses some; the assay was immunoSEQ multiplex PCR. Of around 2.5 million clones detected, 90% to 95% appear once; the ten largest clones hold approximately 0.37%. Sequencing was carried out using naive CD4+ T cells from PBMCs. The receptors come from a man between 18 and 35 years old in good health. Some clones in this sample may be carry-over from other donors' samples. Each CDR3 is given with its conserved first and last residue. The D gene is left open where the match is weak. The listing skips clone size in some rows; elsewhere it reads once, few, many or a size class.

cdr3_nt: TGTGCCAGCAGCCCCGGCGGCACCGTCCAAGAGACCCAGTACTTC
cdr3_aa: CASSPGGTVQETQYF
d_call: NA
j_call: TRBJ2-5
v_call: TRBV7-9
clone_size: NA

cdr3_nt: TGTGCCAGCAGTTTGTACCAGGGAAGGAATCAGCCCCAGCATTTT
cdr3_aa: CASSLYQGRNQPQHF
d_call: NA
j_call: TRBJ1-5
v_call: TRBV27
clone_size: NA

cdr3_nt: TGTGCCAGCAGCAGGGACAGGGGGGTGGGGACTGCTTTC
cdr3_aa: CASSRDRGVGTAF
d_call: TRBD1
j_call: TRBJ2-4
v_call: TRBV7-8
clone_size: NA

cdr3_nt: TGTGCCAGTAGTATTAACTACAATGAGCAGTTCTTC
cdr3_aa: CASSINYNEQFF
d_call: NA
j_call: TRBJ2-1
v_call: TRBV19
clone_size: NA

cdr3_nt: TGTGCCAGCAGCCTATTCGGTTTGGGGCTGCAAGAGACCCAGTACTTC
cdr3_aa: CASSLFGLGLQETQYF
d_call: NA
j_call: TRBJ2-5
v_call: TRBV7-9
clone_size: NA

cdr3_nt: TGTGCCAGCAGCATGACAGGGCGCACTGAAGCTTTCTTT
cdr3_aa: CASSMTGRTEAFF
d_call: TRBD1
j_call: TRBJ1-1
v_call: TRBV27
clone_size: once

cdr3_nt: TGTGCCAGCAGCTTAATCCCAGGGGGCTGGAATGAGCAGTTCTTC
cdr3_aa: CASSLIPGGWNEQFF
d_call: TRBD1
j_call: TRBJ2-1
v_call: TRBV7-2
clone_size: NA

cdr3_nt: TGCGCCAGCAGCTTGGTAGAGAACCTGAACACTGAAGCTTTCTTT
cdr3_aa: CASSLVENLNTEAFF
d_call: NA
j_call: TRBJ1-1
v_call: TRBV5-1
clone_size: NA

cdr3_nt: TGTGCCAGCAGCTTAGCTGCGGCTAGCGGAATCTACGAGCAGTACTTC
cdr3_aa: CASSLAAASGIYEQYF
d_call: TRBD2
j_call: TRBJ2-7
v_call: TRBV7-2
clone_size: NA

cdr3_nt: TGTGCCAGCTCACCAATGTATCCTGGAAACACCATATATTTT
cdr3_aa: CASSPMYPGNTIYF
d_call: NA
j_call: TRBJ1-3
v_call: TRBV18
clone_size: NA

cdr3_nt: TGTGCCAGCTCACGGCAGGGAGGGCGCCCCGACGAGCAGTACTTC
cdr3_aa: CASSRQGGRPDEQYF
d_call: TRBD2
j_call: TRBJ2-7
v_call: TRBV18
clone_size: NA

cdr3_nt: TGTGCCAGCAGCCCAATCCGGGACAGGGGGTATAGCAATGAGCAGTTCTTC
cdr3_aa: CASSPIRDRGYSNEQFF
d_call: TRBD1
j_call: TRBJ2-1
v_call: TRBV11-2
clone_size: NA

cdr3_nt: TGTGCCAGCAGCTATATAGGGGGATTTGCCTACGAGCAGTACTTC
cdr3_aa: CASSYIGGFAYEQYF
d_call: NA
j_call: TRBJ2-7
v_call: TRBV5-6
clone_size: NA

cdr3_nt: TGTGCCAGCAGAGGGGCGGGAGGGCCTTACAATGAGCAGTTCTTC
cdr3_aa: CASRGAGGPYNEQFF
d_call: TRBD2
j_call: TRBJ2-1
v_call: TRBV6-5
clone_size: NA

cdr3_nt: TGTGCCAGCAGTTACACGGGGCCACCTCACGGGCCCCAGCATTTT
cdr3_aa: CASSYTGPPHGPQHF
d_call: NA
j_call: TRBJ1-5
v_call: TRBV6-5
clone_size: NA

cdr3_nt: TGTGCCATTTCGACTACAGGGCCTTCCCACGAGCAGTACTTC
cdr3_aa: CAISTTGPSHEQYF
d_call: NA
j_call: TRBJ2-7
v_call: TRBV28
clone_size: once

cdr3_nt: TGTGCCACTCAAGACAGGACGAACACCGGGGAGCTGTTTTTT
cdr3_aa: CATQDRTNTGELFF
d_call: NA
j_call: TRBJ2-2
v_call: TRBV2
clone_size: NA

cdr3_nt: TGTGCCAGCAGTCCTCCAGGAAGGAGGGGCAATCAGCCCCAGCATTTT
cdr3_aa: CASSPPGRRGNQPQHF
d_call: NA
j_call: TRBJ1-5
v_call: TRBV28
clone_size: NA

cdr3_nt: TGTGCTAGTGGTTTGGGTGACCCTTACAGGGACCCCTACGAGCAGTACTTC
cdr3_aa: CASGLGDPYRDPYEQYF
d_call: NA
j_call: TRBJ2-7
v_call: TRBV12-5
clone_size: NA

cdr3_nt: TGTGCCAGCACCGTGTGGGGGTCAGAGTTGGGCGAGCAGTACTTC
cdr3_aa: CASTVWGSELGEQYF
d_call: NA
j_call: TRBJ2-7
v_call: TRBV6-1
clone_size: NA

cdr3_nt: TGTGCCAGCAGTTACGGCGCAGGGTCTAACTATGGCTACACCTTC
cdr3_aa: CASSYGAGSNYGYTF
d_call: NA
j_call: TRBJ1-2
v_call: TRBV6-6
clone_size: NA

cdr3_nt: TGCAGCGCGTGGGGGGCACCCTACAATGAGCAGTTCTTC
cdr3_aa: CSAWGAPYNEQFF
d_call: NA
j_call: TRBJ2-1
v_call: TRBV29-1
clone_size: NA

cdr3_nt: TGTGCCAGTAGTATAAGCAAGGGAAGCTCCTACGAGCAGTACTTC
cdr3_aa: CASSISKGSSYEQYF
d_call: NA
j_call: TRBJ2-7
v_call: TRBV19
clone_size: NA

cdr3_nt: TGTGCCATCAGCTCAGGGCTAGGTCAGCCCCAGCATTTT
cdr3_aa: CAISSGLGQPQHF
d_call: NA
j_call: TRBJ1-5
v_call: TRBV10-3
clone_size: NA

cdr3_nt: TGCGCCAGCAGGGGACAGGGTGGAGGGAACACCATATATTTT
cdr3_aa: CASRGQGGGNTIYF
d_call: TRBD1
j_call: TRBJ1-3
v_call: TRBV5-1
clone_size: NA

cdr3_nt: TGTGCCACCAGCAGTAGACTAGCGGGAGGGCCCTACGAGCAGTACTTC
cdr3_aa: CATSSRLAGGPYEQYF
d_call: TRBD2
j_call: TRBJ2-7
v_call: TRBV15
clone_size: NA

cdr3_nt: TGTGCCAGCAGAAGAGCCTGGACAGCTGAAAAACTGTTTTTT
cdr3_aa: CASRRAWTAEKLFF
d_call: NA
j_call: TRBJ1-4
v_call: TRBV28
clone_size: NA

cdr3_nt: TGTGCCAGCAGCCCGGACAGGGTGAGCTACGAGCAGTACTTC
cdr3_aa: CASSPDRVSYEQYF
d_call: TRBD1
j_call: TRBJ2-7
v_call: TRBV5-5
clone_size: NA

cdr3_nt: TGTGCCAGCAGCCCTCGCCGCTACGAGCAGTACTTC
cdr3_aa: CASSPRRYEQYF
d_call: NA
j_call: TRBJ2-7
v_call: TRBV7-2
clone_size: NA

cdr3_nt: TGCGCCAGCAGCAGGGGGGTTAAGTCTTGGTATAATCAGCCCCAGCATTTT
cdr3_aa: CASSRGVKSWYNQPQHF
d_call: TRBD1
j_call: TRBJ1-5
v_call: TRBV23-1
clone_size: NA

cdr3_nt: TGCAGCGTTGAAGTCGGCCCGTTCACCGAGCAGTTCTTC
cdr3_aa: CSVEVGPFTEQFF
d_call: NA
j_call: TRBJ2-1
v_call: TRBV29-1
clone_size: NA

cdr3_nt: TGTGCCAGCAGTTTATTAGTCCCGGCAGGGGACCCTTATGGCTACACCTTC
cdr3_aa: CASSLLVPAGDPYGYTF
d_call: NA
j_call: TRBJ1-2
v_call: TRBV28
clone_size: NA

cdr3_nt: TGTGCCAGCAGCTCCGGGCCCCCCTACGAGCAGTACTTC
cdr3_aa: CASSSGPPYEQYF
d_call: NA
j_call: TRBJ2-7
v_call: TRBV6-5
clone_size: NA

cdr3_nt: TGTGCCAGCTCACCACCGTCCTCTACGGTCAATGAGCAGTTCTTC
cdr3_aa: CASSPPSSTVNEQFF
d_call: NA
j_call: TRBJ2-1
v_call: TRBV18
clone_size: NA

cdr3_nt: TGCGCCAGCAGCCCAGCTTGGCCTGTCTACGAGCAGTACTTC
cdr3_aa: CASSPAWPVYEQYF
d_call: NA
j_call: TRBJ2-7
v_call: TRBV4-3
clone_size: NA

cdr3_nt: TGTGCCAGCAGTTTATATACTGACAGGTTCTACACCTTC
cdr3_aa: CASSLYTDRFYTF
d_call: NA
j_call: TRBJ1-2
v_call: TRBV28
clone_size: NA

cdr3_nt: TGTGCCAGCAGTGCCAATCCCGGGACTAGCGGGAGTGGTGAGCAGTTCTTC
cdr3_aa: CASSANPGTSGSGEQFF
d_call: TRBD2
j_call: TRBJ2-1
v_call: TRBV28
clone_size: NA

cdr3_nt: TGTGCTAGTGGTTCATGGACTAGCGGGAGCACCGGGGAGCTGTTTTTT
cdr3_aa: CASGSWTSGSTGELFF
d_call: TRBD2
j_call: TRBJ2-2
v_call: TRBV12-5
clone_size: NA

cdr3_nt: TGTGCCAGCAGCGTAGGGCTAGCGGGAGGCCACGAGCAGTACTTC
cdr3_aa: CASSVGLAGGHEQYF
d_call: TRBD2
j_call: TRBJ2-7
v_call: TRBV9
clone_size: NA

cdr3_nt: TGTGCCAGCTCACCAATCCTAGCGGGGTCCACAGATACGCAGTATTTT
cdr3_aa: CASSPILAGSTDTQYF
d_call: TRBD2
j_call: TRBJ2-3
v_call: TRBV18
clone_size: NA

cdr3_nt: TGTGCCAGCAGTGAAGGAGGGGCAGGGGATAACTATGGCTACACCTTC
cdr3_aa: CASSEGGAGDNYGYTF
d_call: NA
j_call: TRBJ1-2
v_call: TRBV2
clone_size: NA

cdr3_nt: TGTGCCAGCAAGAACTCCGTTTCCGAGCAGTACTTC
cdr3_aa: CASKNSVSEQYF
d_call: NA
j_call: TRBJ2-7
v_call: TRBV2
clone_size: once

cdr3_nt: TGTGCCAGCAGCTCCCTAGGCAACTCCTACGAGCAGTACTTC
cdr3_aa: CASSSLGNSYEQYF
d_call: NA
j_call: TRBJ2-7
v_call: TRBV7-2
clone_size: NA

cdr3_nt: TGTGCCAGCAGGCCGACCCCCCGACGAATCTACGAGCAGTACTTC
cdr3_aa: CASRPTPRRIYEQYF
d_call: NA
j_call: TRBJ2-7
v_call: TRBV6-5
clone_size: NA

cdr3_nt: TGTGCCAGCAGCTTTCAAGGCGGAGCCTTCTCCTACGAGCAGTACTTC
cdr3_aa: CASSFQGGAFSYEQYF
d_call: NA
j_call: TRBJ2-7
v_call: TRBV11-3
clone_size: NA